These T cell receptor beta chains were read from a single sample in a study of Graves' ophthalmopathy and Graves' hyperthyroidism. TCRdb re-called the multiplex PCR reads with MiXCR, one entry per CDR3 protein. The data hold about 740,000 distinct CDR3 sequences, with roughly 40% observed a single time. Material: peripheral blood. The receptors come from an adult man with Graves' ophthalmopathy. Each CDR3 is given with its conserved first and last residue. A D gene is named only where the DNA matches it firmly. Size is stated for part of the rows, as once, few or many counts, or as a class when the clone is expanded.

CASSHRTGGQPQHF	TGTGCCAGCAGCCACCGGACAGGGGGTCAGCCCCAGCATTTT	-	TRBJ1-5	TRBV24-1	14	TRBD1
CSADQETQYF	TGCAGTGCCGATCAAGAGACCCAGTACTTC	many	TRBJ2-5	TRBV20-1	10	-
CASSRVGAGNQPQHF	TGTGCCAGCAGCCGTGTGGGGGCCGGCAATCAGCCCCAGCATTTT	-	TRBJ1-5	TRBV16	15	-
CASSETGQGARKLFF	TGTGCCAGCAGTGAAACGGGCCAGGGGGCAAGAAAACTGTTTTTT	-	TRBJ1-4	TRBV25-1	15	TRBD1
CASSSSGSSGNTIYF	TGTGCCAGCAGTTCCTCTGGGAGCTCTGGAAACACCATATATTTT	-	TRBJ1-3	TRBV7-9	15	-
CASSLNLVDNSPLHF	TGTGCCAGCAGCTTAAATCTAGTGGATAATTCACCCCTCCACTTT	many	TRBJ1-6	TRBV7-9	15	-
CASSASGQGVGYGYTF	TGTGCCAGCAGTGCTTCGGGACAGGGGGTCGGCTATGGCTACACCTTC	-	TRBJ1-2	TRBV2	16	TRBD1
CATSDPSGGAYGPGELFF	TGTGCCACCAGTGATCCCAGCGGGGGGGCCTATGGCCCCGGGGAGCTGTTTTTT	few	TRBJ2-2	TRBV24-1	18	TRBD2
CASSRLLNPGTSLDTQYF	TGTGCCAGCAGCCGACTCCTGAATCCCGGGACTAGTCTAGATACGCAGTATTTT	-	TRBJ2-3	TRBV7-2	18	TRBD2
CSVGGQGVDNTEAFF	TGCAGCGTTGGCGGACAGGGGGTCGATAACACTGAAGCTTTCTTT	-	TRBJ1-1	TRBV29-1	15	TRBD1
CSARDFGRDNQPQHF	TGCAGTGCTAGAGATTTCGGACGGGACAATCAGCCCCAGCATTTT	-	TRBJ1-5	TRBV20-1	15	-
CASSRDRSHNEKLFF	TGTGCCAGCAGCCGGGACAGGAGTCACAATGAAAAACTGTTTTTT	-	TRBJ1-4	TRBV9	15	TRBD1
CASSLVRLQTQYF	TGTGCCAGCAGCTTAGTGCGGCTACAGACCCAGTACTTC	-	TRBJ2-5	TRBV7-2	13	-
CASSVEGTSYEQYF	TGTGCCAGCAGCGTAGAGGGTACGTCCTACGAGCAGTACTTC	many	TRBJ2-7	TRBV9	14	-
CASSPPLPNTEAFF	TGTGCCAGCAGCCCCCCTCTGCCGAACACTGAAGCTTTCTTT	many	TRBJ1-1	TRBV7-9	14	-
CSVEDREPTSSQYEQYF	TGCAGCGTTGAAGACAGGGAACCTACGAGCAGTCAGTACGAGCAGTACTTC	many	TRBJ2-7	TRBV29-1	17	-
CSAKQGTDQPQHF	TGCAGTGCTAAACAGGGGACGGATCAGCCCCAGCATTTT	once	TRBJ1-5	TRBV20-1	13	TRBD1
CASKIDRANYEQYF	TGTGCCAGCAAAATCGACAGGGCCAACTACGAGCAGTACTTC	-	TRBJ2-7	TRBV2	14	TRBD1
CASSHMVDQPQHF	TGTGCCAGCAGTCACATGGTCGATCAGCCCCAGCATTTT	few	TRBJ1-5	TRBV6-5	13	-
CASSPGWGGRETQYF	TGTGCCAGCAGCCCCGGGTGGGGGGGCCGGGAGACCCAGTACTTC	-	TRBJ2-5	TRBV7-9	15	-
CASSFPGTGDSYEQYF	TGTGCCAGCAGTTTCCCCGGGACAGGGGACTCCTACGAGCAGTACTTC	-	TRBJ2-7	TRBV7-9	16	TRBD1
CASSARDQGGYEQYF	TGTGCCAGCAGTGCTCGGGACCAGGGAGGCTACGAGCAGTACTTC	-	TRBJ2-7	TRBV7-3	15	-
CASIVNRGMNTEAFF	TGTGCCAGCATCGTAAACAGGGGGATGAACACTGAAGCTTTCTTT	few	TRBJ1-1	TRBV6-6	15	TRBD1
CASSPRTEDNSPLHF	TGCGCCAGCAGCCCGCGGACGGAGGATAATTCACCCCTCCACTTT	many	TRBJ1-6	TRBV5-1	15	-
CASSAGVSGNTF	TGTGCCAGCAGTGCAGGGGTCTCTGGAAACACCTTC	-	TRBJ1-2	TRBV25-1	12	-
CSASSDRSNQPQHF	TGCAGCGCTTCCTCGGACAGGAGCAATCAGCCCCAGCATTTT	many	TRBJ1-5	TRBV29-1	14	TRBD1
CASSYTVRETQYF	TGTGCCAGCAGTTATACGGTACGAGAGACCCAGTACTTC	few	TRBJ2-5	TRBV6-6	13	-
CASRPGAPSGANVLTF	TGTGCCAGCAGGCCAGGGGCGCCGTCTGGGGCCAACGTCCTGACTTTC	-	TRBJ2-6	TRBV2	16	-
CASSQFPGVKETQYF	TGCGCCAGCAGCCAGTTTCCCGGAGTAAAAGAGACCCAGTACTTC	many	TRBJ2-5	TRBV4-3	15	-
CASLGPSNQPQHF	TGCGCCAGCTTGGGTCCGTCCAATCAGCCCCAGCATTTT	-	TRBJ1-5	TRBV10-1	13	-
CSVGMAGLDGYTF	TGCAGCGTAGGGATGGCAGGGTTGGATGGCTACACCTTC	few	TRBJ1-2	TRBV29-1	13	-
CSEAGVVETQYF	TGCAGTGAAGCGGGGGTAGTGGAGACCCAGTACTTC	-	TRBJ2-5	TRBV29-1	12	TRBD2
CASSLFGGQTDEQYF	TGTGCCAGCAGCTTATTTGGGGGGCAAACAGACGAGCAGTACTTC	-	TRBJ2-7	TRBV11-2	15	-
CASSYSRTGIGYSPLHF	TGTGCCAGCAGTTACTCCCGGACAGGGATAGGTTATTCACCCCTCCACTTT	-	TRBJ1-6	TRBV6-5	17	TRBD1
CASTPRQGVAGANVLTF	TGTGCCAGCACCCCACGACAGGGCGTAGCCGGGGCCAACGTCCTGACTTTC	few	TRBJ2-6	TRBV10-3	17	TRBD1
CAWSIGPRETQYF	TGTGCCTGGAGTATCGGACCTCGAGAGACCCAGTACTTC	-	TRBJ2-5	TRBV30	13	-
CSARSGTSVQETQYF	TGCAGTGCTAGATCCGGGACTAGCGTACAAGAGACCCAGTACTTC	few	TRBJ2-5	TRBV20-1	15	TRBD2